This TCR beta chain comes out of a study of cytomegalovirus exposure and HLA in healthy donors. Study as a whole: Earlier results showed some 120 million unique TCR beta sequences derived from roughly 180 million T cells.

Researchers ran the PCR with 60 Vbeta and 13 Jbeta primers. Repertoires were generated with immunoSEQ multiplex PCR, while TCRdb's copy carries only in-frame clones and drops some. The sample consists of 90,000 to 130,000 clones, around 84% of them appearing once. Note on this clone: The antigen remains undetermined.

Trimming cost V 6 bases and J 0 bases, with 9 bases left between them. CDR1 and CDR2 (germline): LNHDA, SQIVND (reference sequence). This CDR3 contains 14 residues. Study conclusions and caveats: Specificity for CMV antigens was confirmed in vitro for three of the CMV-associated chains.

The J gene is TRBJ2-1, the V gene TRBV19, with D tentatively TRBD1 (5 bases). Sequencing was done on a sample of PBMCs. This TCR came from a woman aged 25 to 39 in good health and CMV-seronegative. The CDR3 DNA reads TGTGCCAGTAGCACAGGCAGCTCCTACAATGAGCAGTTCTTC. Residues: CASSTGSSYNEQFF.